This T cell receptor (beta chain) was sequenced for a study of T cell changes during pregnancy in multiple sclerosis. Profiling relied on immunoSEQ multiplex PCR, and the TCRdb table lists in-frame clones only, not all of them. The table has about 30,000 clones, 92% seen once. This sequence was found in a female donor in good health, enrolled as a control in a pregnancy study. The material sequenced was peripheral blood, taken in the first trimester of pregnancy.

DNA for the CDR3: TGTGCCAGTAGCACGACAGAGAATAGCAATCAGCCCCAGCATTTT. It encodes CASSTTENSNQPQHF. The gene calls are TRBV19 and TRBJ1-5, with D possibly TRBD1 on 5 matching bases. This CDR3 comprises 15 residues. V gave up 6 bases and J gave up 0 bases, with 12 bases separating them. Germline V lookup: CDR1 LNHDA, CDR2 SQIVND (reference sequence).